One sample yielded the 14 T cell receptor beta chains listed below, sequenced in a study of blood T cells in healthy people across ages (dated by TCRdb to between 2015 and 2016). To prepare the library, 5' RACE was applied. The run used an Illumina HiSeq 2500. The second PCR ran for about 7 to 11 cycles and used a J-beta primer mix along with a sample-barcoded 5' primer. Using fastp at Q25 and MiXCR, TCRdb reprocessed the public reads and kept productive beta chains. Every entry covers one CDR3 protein and lists the most common genes and DNA from its rows. This sample lists 600,000 to 800,000 distinct CDR3 sequences; around 50% were detected once. The ten largest clones capture roughly 14% of the sample. Material for sequencing was blood. The receptors come from an elderly woman in good health.

The chain couples TRBV4-2 to TRBJ2-7, with a weak D call TRBD1 (6 bases). Per the germline V gene, CDR1 is LGHNA and CDR2 is YNFKEQ. CDR3 length equals 13 residues. V shed 4 bases and J shed 3 bases, with 10 bases lying between them. CDR3 sequence (DNA): TGTGCCAGCAGCCCGGAACAGGGCTACGAGCAGTACTTC. Its protein is CASSPEQGYEQYF.

Many counts were recorded for this clonotype. The V gene is TRBV3-1, the J gene TRBJ2-1, with 8 bases that match TRBD2. The CDR3 is 15 amino acids. J lost 6 bases, V lost 6 bases, and 10 bases had no gene match. CDR1 LGHDT and CDR2 YNNKEL come from the germline V gene (reference sequence). CDR3 in amino acids: CASSLYSGAGNEQFF. The CDR3 nucleotides are TGTGCCAGCAGTCTATATAGCGGGGCAGGCAATGAGCAGTTCTTC.

J is TRBJ2-2 and V is TRBV5-1; 13 bases agree with TRBD2. Per germline, CDR1 SGHRS and CDR2 YFSETQ. Trimming cost V 4 bases and J 6 bases; bases outside gene matches: 9. The CDR3 has 17 amino acids. CDR3 in DNA: TGCGCCAGCAGCATAGGACTAGCGGGAGTAGTCCCCGGGGAGCTGTTTTTT. Its translation is CASSIGLAGVVPGELFF.

Comment on this clonotype: At one end the junction does not follow the germline gene, possibly because of a read error. The gene calls are TRBV5-1 and TRBJ2-1; 8 bases are shared with TRBD1. Germline V gives CDR1 SGHRS, CDR2 YFSETQ. The CDR3 has 14 amino acids. CDR3 sequence reads: CASSLDRESETQFF. The CDR3 DNA reads TGCGCTAGCAGCTTGGACAGGGAAAGTGAGACCCAGTTCTTC.

The rearrangement links TRBV5-1 to TRBJ2-5; 11 bases fit TRBD2. Germline values: CDR1 SGHRS, CDR2 YFSETQ. J gave up 2 bases and V 3 bases, and 3 bases lay outside the gene matches. The length of the CDR3 is 15 residues. This chain's CDR3 is CASSWGLAVQETQYF. CDR3 bases: TGCGCCAGCAGCTGGGGACTAGCGGTTCAAGAGACCCAGTACTTC.

This chain connects TRBV7-9 to TRBJ2-3; 10 bases line up with TRBD1. Looked up from germline, CDR1 is SEHNR and CDR2 is FQNEAQ (reference sequence). This CDR3 spans 15 amino acids. The V gene end was trimmed by 6 bases and the J gene end by 8 bases; junction bases not matched to a gene: 11. The CDR3 loop is CASRSTGGEAITQYF. The CDR3 nucleotides read TGTGCCAGCAGGTCGACAGGGGGCGAGGCTATTACGCAGTATTTT.

The table lists this clonotype with many counts. The chain employs TRBV29-1 and TRBJ2-3; 8 positions match TRBD1. The length of the CDR3 is 13 residues. The trim removed 6 bases at V and 1 base at J, leaving 3 bases unmatched. Germline V gives CDR1 SQVTM, CDR2 ANQGSEA. Written as DNA, the CDR3 is TGCAGCGTCGGACAGGGACGCACAGATACGCAGTATTTT. Residues: CSVGQGRTDTQYF.

This clonotype has a single count. The rearrangement uses TRBV29-1 and TRBJ2-7; 10 bases match TRBD1. The J call may be wrong; the DNA end is better matched by TRBJ2-4. The V gene's germline CDR1 is SQVTM and CDR2 ANQGSEA. The CDR3 totals 14 residues. The CDR3 DNA follows: TGCAGCGTTGAAAAGACAGGGGGCTCGGACATTCAGTACTTC. Its protein product is CSVEKTGGSDIQYF.

The rearrangement links TRBV7-8 to TRBJ2-3; TRBD1 agrees at 7 bases. The V gene's germline CDR1 is SGHVS and CDR2 FQNEAQ. The CDR3 is 16 residues long. J gave up 0 bases and V 2 bases, and 5 bases lay outside the gene matches. The CDR3 DNA reads as TGTGCCAGCAGCTTACGGGACAGATCTAGCACAGATACGCAGTATTTT. The encoded protein is CASSLRDRSSTDTQYF.

This clonotype was picked up many times. V gene TRBV3-1 combines with J gene TRBJ2-3, with D hard to call. This CDR3 has 16 residues. Looked up from germline, CDR1 is LGHDT and CDR2 is YNNKEL (reference sequence). The V and J ends lost 2 bases and 2 bases respectively, with 14 bases between them. Here the CDR3 DNA reads TGTGCCAGCAGCCAATTTTCCCCGGGTTTCACAGATACGCAGTATTTT. It encodes CASSQFSPGFTDTQYF.

On this clonotype: A much larger clone lies a single base off, so this may be a read error. The chain joins TRBV2 to TRBJ2-5, with D hard to call. Germline CDR1 and CDR2: SNHLY and FYNNEI. The V and J ends lost 8 bases and 7 bases respectively, with 11 bases between them. The CDR3 covers 11 residues. This chain's CDR3 is CASVMVGTQYF. The CDR3 DNA follows: TGTGCCAGCGTGATGGTGGGGACCCAGTACTTC.

With respect to this clonotype: It may be a read error: a sequence one base away is much more abundant. The chain joins TRBV9 to TRBJ2-7, with D unresolved. V lost 0 bases and J 6 bases, leaving 16 bases between the germline ends. The CDR3 consists of 15 residues. Germline CDR1 is SGDLS and CDR2 is YYNGEE. The CDR3 DNA sequence: TGTGCCAGCAGCGTAGCCCCCGGTGAGGCCGTCGAGCAGTACTTC. It codes for CASSVAPGEAVEQYF.

Details on this clonotype: Given a much more abundant clone one base away, this may be a read error. The genes are TRBV20-1 and TRBJ2-5; D uncertain. Germline-derived CDR1 and CDR2 are DFQATT and SNEGSKA (reference sequence). The CDR3 contains 13 residues. The CDR3 spells CNANLMYQETQYF. CDR3 nucleotides: TGCAATGCTAATTTAATGTACCAAGAGACCCAGTACTTC.

The chain uses TRBV5-1 and TRBJ2-1; D is tentatively TRBD1 or TRBD2 (6 bases each). CDR1 SGHRS and CDR2 YFSETQ come from the germline V gene. The CDR3 extends over 15 amino acids. The ends were cut back, 4 bases at V and 5 bases at J, with 16 bases in the middle. Here the CDR3 DNA reads TGCGCCAGCAGCCTACAGGGAGGTCGGGACAATGAGCAGTTCTTC. As protein: CASSLQGGRDNEQFF. Based on the CDR3 plus reference TRBV5-1 and TRBJ2-1, the full variable domain is KAGVTQTPRYLIKTRGQQVTLSCSPISGHRSVSWYQQTPGQGLQFLFEYFSETQRNKGNFPGRFSGRQFSNSRSEMNVSTLELGDSALYLCASSLQGGRDNEQFFGPGTRLTVL.